A selection of T cell receptor beta chains follows, all from one sample in a study of beta chain features in type 1 diabetes. Assay used: immunoSEQ multiplex PCR; TCRdb lists only in-frame clones, some missing. Among about 650,000 clones listed, 9.5% to 15% were seen once. The sequenced material came from naive CD4+ T cells from blood. The receptors here all came from a man younger than 40 with type 1 diabetes. Each CDR3 is given with its conserved first and last residue. D genes are given only for firm matches. Clone size appears in some rows only: once, few, many, or a class for an expanded clone.

NA,TRBD2,TRBJ2-1,16,TRBV5-6,TGTGCCAGCAGCTCTCGCCGGACTAGCGGTTACAATGAGCAGTTCTTC,CASSSRRTSGYNEQFF
NA,NA,TRBJ2-7,14,TRBV10-2,TGCGCCAGCAGTGCTCCCGACAGCTCCTACGAGCAGTACTTC,CASSAPDSSYEQYF
NA,NA,TRBJ1-2,15,TRBV5-1,TGCGCCAGCAGCGATCTCCCAGGGGCTGCAGATGGCTACACCTTC,CASSDLPGAADGYTF
few,NA,TRBJ2-3,12,TRBV7-2,TGTGCCAGCAGCGTAAGCACAGATACGCAGTATTTT,CASSVSTDTQYF
NA,TRBD1,TRBJ2-7,15,TRBV28,TGTGCCAGCCTGCCGGGACAGCGAAATTCCTACGAGCAGTACTTC,CASLPGQRNSYEQYF
NA,TRBD1,TRBJ1-2,15,TRBV2,TGTGCCAGCAGTGAAGGCGGACAGGGGAACTATGGCTACACCTTC,CASSEGGQGNYGYTF
NA,NA,TRBJ1-2,13,TRBV6-5,TGTGCCAGCAGACGTGACCTAAAGGGAGGCTACACCTTC,CASRRDLKGGYTF
NA,TRBD1,TRBJ1-1,15,TRBV6-5,TGTGCCAGCAAACGTACCGGGACAGGGGACACTGAAGCTTTCTTT,CASKRTGTGDTEAFF
few,NA,TRBJ2-1,14,TRBV29-1,TGCAGCGTTGACATAAACCTATCCTACAATGAGCAGTTCTTC,CSVDINLSYNEQFF
NA,NA,TRBJ2-5,15,TRBV28,TGTGCCAGCAGCGTGGGGGGGGCCCTCCAAGAGACCCAGTACTTC,CASSVGGALQETQYF
NA,NA,TRBJ2-2,15,TRBV10-3,TGTGCCATCAGTGGCGGGACTGAAAACACCGGGGAGCTGTTTTTT,CAISGGTENTGELFF
NA,NA,TRBJ1-6,15,TRBV11-3,TGTGCCAGCAGCTCTCTTGCAGGGAGAAATTCACCCCTCCACTTT,CASSSLAGRNSPLHF
few,TRBD1,TRBJ1-4,16,TRBV30,TGTGCCTGGAGTCACGGACAGGGGGCAACTAATGAAAAACTGTTTTTT,CAWSHGQGATNEKLFF
few,NA,TRBJ1-1,14,TRBV9,TGTGCCAGCAGCGTAGTAATAGGAAACACTGAAGCTTTCTTT,CASSVVIGNTEAFF
few,NA,TRBJ2-7,13,TRBV7-2,TGTGCCAGCAGCCTGGGACAACTCTACGAGCAGTACTTC,CASSLGQLYEQYF
NA,NA,TRBJ1-1,13,TRBV19,TGTGCCAGTAGGTATGCGTTAGGGCGCAAAGCTTTCTTT,CASRYALGRKAFF
NA,TRBD1,TRBJ2-3,16,TRBV7-9,TGTGCCAGCGGGGCCGGACAGGGGGCAGGAACAGATACGCAGTATTTT,CASGAGQGAGTDTQYF
NA,TRBD1,TRBJ2-7,14,TRBV5-1,TGCGCCAGCAGCCCTGACAGGGTTTCCTACGAGCAGTACTTC,CASSPDRVSYEQYF
few,TRBD1,TRBJ1-5,13,TRBV19,TGTGCCAGTTCGACAGGGGGCGGACAGCCCCAGCATTTT,CASSTGGGQPQHF
NA,NA,TRBJ2-6,14,TRBV4-2,TGTGCCAGCAGCCAAGCGCGCGGGGCCAACGTCCTGACTTTC,CASSQARGANVLTF
NA,NA,TRBJ2-1,16,TRBV25-1,TGTGCCAGCAGTGACTTCCGGGACCCAAGTCCCAATGAGCAGTTCTTC,CASSDFRDPSPNEQFF
NA,NA,TRBJ2-7,16,TRBV5-1,TGCGCCAGCCGCCCGGCCCCCCGGGACACTCCCTACGAGCAGTACTTC,CASRPAPRDTPYEQYF
NA,NA,TRBJ1-4,15,TRBV7-8,TGTGCCAGCAGCCCTGGGGCGTTTGGAGCTGAAAAACTGTTTTTT,CASSPGAFGAEKLFF
NA,TRBD1,TRBJ1-2,14,TRBV7-6,TGTGCCAGCAGCTCAAGGACAGGGGTCTATGGCTACACCTTC,CASSSRTGVYGYTF
few,TRBD1,TRBJ1-6,15,TRBV19,TGTGCCAGTACAACAGGGGGCTCGGATAATTCACCCCTCCACTTT,CASTTGGSDNSPLHF
few,NA,TRBJ2-2,14,TRBV7-9,TGTGCCAGCAGCCCGATGGGCAACACCGGGGAGCTGTTTTTT,CASSPMGNTGELFF
few,NA,TRBJ2-5,14,TRBV5-1,TGCGCCAGCAGCTTAGCCAGAACCCAAGAGACCCAGTACTTC,CASSLARTQETQYF
few,TRBD1,TRBJ1-4,15,TRBV7-9,TGTGCCAGCAGCTTTAGGGGACAGATTAATGAAAAACTGTTTTTT,CASSFRGQINEKLFF